The 6 T cell receptor beta chains given below trace back to one sample, sequenced in a study of CD8 T cells in ankylosing spondylitis. Overall study findings and caveats: A TCR beta motif made of eight highly homologous variants seemed typical of ankylosing spondylitis blood.

Their recognized antigens are unknown. TCRdb re-called the 5' RACE reads through MiXCR, storing one row per CDR3 protein. The data show 700,000 to 1,000,000 distinct CDR3 sequences, around 11% seen once. What was sequenced was blood, either unsorted or a sorted T cell fraction (not recorded which). These receptors all stem from a male donor with ankylosing spondylitis.

The chain is built from TRBV5-5 and TRBJ2-7; 8 positions match TRBD1. Germline lookup yields CDR1 SGHKS and CDR2 YYEKEE (reference sequence). J lost 5 bases, V lost 4 bases, and 8 bases had no gene match. The CDR3 runs to 14 residues. The DNA for the CDR3 is TGTGCCAGCAGCCACAGGGGGAGAGACCACGAGCAGTACTTC. Translating it yields CASSHRGRDHEQYF.

This clonotype showed up just a few times. The V gene is TRBV4-3, the J gene TRBJ1-3, with D perhaps TRBD1 (6 bases). With 1 base removed from V and 5 bases from J, the gap between germline ends came to 9 bases. The germline CDR1 and CDR2 sequences are LGHNA and YSLEER. The CDR3 loop spans 14 amino acids. CDR3 nucleotide sequence: TGCGCCAGCAGCCAAGGGACAGTACGAAACACCATATATTTT. It encodes CASSQGTVRNTIYF.

The V call is TRBV7-2, the J call TRBJ1-2; no firm D call. The CDR3 is made up of 13 amino acids. Germline-derived CDR1 and CDR2 are SGHTA and FQGNSA. The V end lost 5 bases, the J end lost 0 bases, and 7 bases lay between the germline ends. As DNA, the CDR3 is TGTGCCAGCAGCCCGTCAGCTAACTATGGCTACACCTTC. Its protein product is CASSPSANYGYTF.

The chain combines TRBV5-4 with TRBJ2-1; D remains unclear. Germline lookup yields CDR1 SGHNT and CDR2 YYREEE (reference sequence). This CDR3 has 16 amino acids. The V gene lost 4 bases and the J gene lost 0 bases, with 14 bases spanning the gap. In DNA form, the CDR3 reads TGTGCCAGCAGCAGCAGCACCCAAAGCTCCTACAATGAGCAGTTCTTC. Encoded protein: CASSSSTQSSYNEQFF.

This clonotype has more than one count but fewer than ten. V and J are TRBV2 and TRBJ2-7; 16 bases match TRBD2. CDR3 length equals 16 residues. Looked up from germline, CDR1 is SNHLY and CDR2 is FYNNEI. The junction had 9 bases not matched to a gene; V was cut back by 6 bases and J by 7 bases. The CDR3 nucleotides are TGTGCCAGCAGGAGGGGACTAGCGGGAGGGCCAAGGGAGCAGTACTTC. Translated: CASRRGLAGGPREQYF.

V is TRBV5-1 and J is TRBJ2-3; 12 nucleotides match TRBD2. Germline V gives CDR1 SGHRS, CDR2 YFSETQ. After removal of 1 base from V and 5 bases from J, the junction contained 2 bases not matched to a gene. This CDR3 is built from 15 residues. The CDR3 spells CASSLPTSGGDTQYF. CDR3 bases: TGCGCCAGCAGCTTGCCGACTAGCGGGGGAGATACGCAGTATTTT.